This entry concerns a single TCR beta chain. Its antigen remains unknown. Primers for the PCR totalled 60 Vbeta and 13 Jbeta. Using immunoSEQ multiplex PCR, the repertoire was profiled, and TCRdb retains in-frame clones only, with some absent. The sample has some 180,000 clones, roughly three quarters seen once. This entry belongs to a study of cytomegalovirus exposure and HLA in healthy donors. For the study at large: Across 350 to 500 genotyped donors, 81% landed in the Caucasian-associated ancestry cluster. Study results and limitations: Further analysis, carried out later, found HLA-associated TCR beta chains more clonally expanded than equally common other chains. It was reported in a later analysis that an Asian-associated ancestry cluster showed fewer N-insertions than the approximately 690-donor mean. In vitro assays verified that a few CMV-associated chains recognized CMV antigens specifically.

The specimen was PBMCs. The receptor's source is a woman aged 25-40 years in good health and CMV-seropositive.

The CDR3 DNA is TGTGCCAGTAGTACAGGGGCTTTGTTGGGCGGGGGGGGGAATGAGCAGTTCTTC. Protein sequence: CASSTGALLGGGGNEQFF. This rearrangement joins TRBV19 to TRBJ2-1; 9 bases line up with TRBD2. Losses at the gene ends were 4 bases for V and 7 bases for J; bases not matched to a gene: 17. CDR1 is LNHDA, CDR2 SQIVND, per germline (reference sequence). The CDR3 has 18 residues.